The rows below give T cell receptor beta chains drawn from one sample of a study of cytomegalovirus exposure and HLA in healthy donors. Libraries were prepared by immunoSEQ multiplex PCR; TCRdb keeps only in-frame clonotypes and omits some of them. The sample shows 150,000 to 200,000 clones, 65% to 75% of them seen only once. The sequencing sample was made of PBMCs. The receptors were sampled from a girl between 10 and 17 years old in good health and CMV-seronegative. The CDR3 runs from the conserved cysteine through the conserved F or W. The D gene is left open where the match is weak. Clone size, where shown, is once, few, many, or a class for clones that have expanded.

TRBV11-2	NA	once	TRBJ2-7	CASSPPYEQYF	TGTGCCAGCAGCCCTCCCTACGAGCAGTACTTC
TRBV6-5	TRBD2	few	TRBJ2-3	CATRTSGTDTQYF	TGTGCCACCCGAACTAGCGGAACAGATACGCAGTATTTT
TRBV6-5	TRBD2	NA	TRBJ2-7	CASSYSTSGDYYEQYF	TGTGCCAGCAGTTACTCGACTAGCGGGGACTACTACGAGCAGTACTTC
TRBV10-2	TRBD1	NA	TRBJ1-6	CASSESTGNNSPLHF	TGCGCCAGCAGTGAGTCGACAGGGAACAATTCACCCCTCCACTTT
TRBV5-4	TRBD1	NA	TRBJ1-4	CASSLPGQGDEKLFF	TGTGCCAGCAGCTTGCCGGGACAGGGGGATGAAAAACTGTTTTTT
TRBV5-6	NA	NA	TRBJ2-7	CASTKRTVLYEQYF	TGTGCCAGCACCAAGAGGACAGTTCTCTACGAGCAGTACTTC
TRBV19	NA	NA	TRBJ1-5	CASSAAQGQYQPQHF	TGTGCCAGTAGCGCCGCCCAGGGCCAATATCAGCCCCAGCATTTT
TRBV6-8	NA	NA	TRBJ1-6	CARATLLLGHPLPLNF	TGTGCCAGGGCGACCCTCCTTCTGGGGCACCCCCTACCCCTCAACTTT
TRBV12-5	TRBD2	NA	TRBJ2-7	CASGYMASGAYEQYF	TGTGCTAGTGGTTACATGGCTAGCGGGGCCTACGAGCAGTACTTC
TRBV30	NA	NA	TRBJ2-7	CAWSTTMEGRHYEQYF	TGTGCCTGGAGTACAACAATGGAGGGGCGGCACTACGAGCAGTACTTC
TRBV7-9	TRBD2	NA	TRBJ2-5	CASSSRLAGTQETQYF	TGTGCCAGCAGCTCAAGACTAGCGGGGACCCAAGAGACCCAGTACTTC
TRBV6-1	NA	NA	TRBJ1-3	CASSGKSSSGNTIYF	TGTGCCAGCAGTGGAAAATCGAGCTCTGGAAACACCATATATTTT
TRBV9	TRBD1	NA	TRBJ1-1	CASSPSGTGERGTEAFF	TGTGCCAGCAGCCCAAGCGGGACAGGGGAGAGGGGCACTGAAGCTTTCTTT
TRBV21-1	NA	few	TRBJ1-1	CASSKVEPRGRDTEAFF	TGTGCCAGCAGCAAAGTGGAGCCCAGGGGGCGGGACACTGAAGCTTTCTTT
TRBV2	NA	NA	TRBJ2-2	CASSEDWQTGELFF	TGTGCCAGCAGTGAAGATTGGCAGACCGGGGAGCTGTTTTTT
TRBV10-2	NA	few	TRBJ2-3	CASSVKETDTQYF	TGCGCCAGCAGTGTAAAGGAGACAGATACGCAGTATTTT
TRBV6-1	NA	NA	TRBJ2-7	CASKDDFSYEQYF	TGTGCCAGCAAAGATGACTTTTCCTACGAGCAGTACTTC
TRBV19	TRBD2	NA	TRBJ2-5	CASGGGETQYF	TGTGCTAGCGGGGGAGGGGAGACCCAGTACTTC
TRBV14	NA	NA	TRBJ1-1	CASSPSEGNEAFF	TGTGCCAGCAGCCCGAGTGAGGGTAATGAAGCTTTCTTT
TRBV19	TRBD2	NA	TRBJ2-5	CASSRASGRETQYF	TGTGCCAGTAGCCGGGCTAGCGGTCGGGAGACCCAGTACTTC
TRBV19	NA	NA	TRBJ1-5	CASRESTYSNQPQHF	TGTGCCAGTAGGGAGAGCACCTATAGCAATCAGCCCCAGCATTTT
TRBV5-6	NA	NA	TRBJ1-1	CASSLSGTNTEAFF	TGTGCCAGCAGCTTGTCGGGGACTAACACTGAAGCTTTCTTT
TRBV5-6	NA	few	TRBJ2-3	CASSLGRRGADTQYF	TGTGCCAGCAGCTTGGGTCGCAGGGGGGCAGATACGCAGTATTTT
TRBV6-5	TRBD1	NA	TRBJ1-2	CASSDAGTGGGYTF	TGTGCCAGCAGTGATGCCGGGACAGGGGGCGGCTACACCTTC
TRBV5-4	TRBD1	NA	TRBJ2-2	CASRGTGGGGELFF	TGTGCCAGCCGCGGGACAGGGGGCGGCGGGGAGCTGTTTTTT
TRBV2	TRBD1	NA	TRBJ2-1	CASSRDRGDNEQFF	TGTGCCAGCAGCCGGGACAGGGGAGACAATGAGCAGTTCTTC
TRBV4-1	NA	NA	TRBJ1-1	CASSQVEMRMNTEAFF	TGCGCCAGCAGCCAAGTGGAAATGCGGATGAACACTGAAGCTTTCTTT
TRBV5-1	NA	NA	TRBJ2-7	CASSLGQGNNEQYF	TGCGCCAGCAGCTTGGGGCAGGGTAACAACGAGCAGTACTTC
TRBV27	TRBD1	NA	TRBJ1-2	CATYQRGGGQGYGYTF	TGTGCCACCTACCAACGGGGTGGTGGACAGGGTTATGGCTACACCTTC
TRBV5-1	NA	NA	TRBJ2-1	CASSLEGRDEQFF	TGCGCCAGCAGCTTGGAGGGGCGCGATGAGCAGTTCTTC
TRBV5-1	NA	NA	TRBJ1-5	CASSLGGAKDQPQHF	TGCGCCAGCAGCTTGGGTGGGGCCAAGGATCAGCCCCAGCATTTT
TRBV5-8	TRBD1	NA	TRBJ1-1	CASSYGTGVNTEAFF	TGTGCCAGCAGCTACGGGACAGGGGTGAACACTGAAGCTTTCTTT
TRBV5-4	NA	few	TRBJ1-5	CASSLNQGYDQPQHF	TGTGCCAGCAGCTTGAATCAGGGTTATGATCAGCCCCAGCATTTT
TRBV7-6	NA	NA	TRBJ2-6	CASSLETTGANVLTF	TGTGCCAGCAGCTTAGAAACAACTGGGGCCAACGTCCTGACTTTC
TRBV5-1	TRBD1	NA	TRBJ1-2	CASSPRTGRHGYTF	TGCGCCAGCAGTCCCCGGACAGGGCGGCATGGCTACACCTTC
TRBV28	TRBD2	NA	TRBJ2-3	CASSPRTSGGETDTQYF	TGTGCCAGCAGTCCCCGGACTAGCGGGGGGGAAACAGATACGCAGTATTTT
TRBV11-3	NA	few	TRBJ2-7	CASSNTGSSYEQYF	TGTGCCAGCAGCAATACAGGGAGCTCCTACGAGCAGTACTTC
TRBV15	TRBD2	NA	TRBJ2-1	CATSSGANNEQFF	TGTGCCACCTCTAGCGGGGCCAACAATGAGCAGTTCTTC
TRBV11-2	TRBD1	NA	TRBJ1-2	CASSATGVDGYTF	TGTGCCAGCAGCGCGACAGGGGTGGATGGCTACACCTTC
TRBV6-5	TRBD2	NA	TRBJ2-1	CASSSVGLAGKVEQFF	TGTGCCAGCAGTTCAGTGGGACTAGCGGGGAAAGTAGAGCAGTTCTTC
TRBV2	TRBD2	NA	TRBJ2-7	CASSVGLAVYEQYF	TGTGCCAGCAGTGTCGGACTAGCGGTCTACGAGCAGTACTTC
TRBV27	TRBD1	NA	TRBJ1-2	CASSSLGDRGRGGYTF	TGTGCCAGCAGTTCTTTGGGGGACAGGGGACGGGGTGGCTACACCTTC
TRBV5-1	NA	few	TRBJ2-1	CASSLAGSTFNEQFF	TGCGCCAGCAGCTTGGCCGGGAGTACCTTCAATGAGCAGTTCTTC
TRBV9	NA	NA	TRBJ2-7	CASSVAGEQYF	TGTGCCAGCAGCGTAGCGGGCGAGCAGTACTTC
TRBV19	NA	NA	TRBJ1-1	CASSAGQNTEAFF	TGTGCCAGTAGTGCGGGCCAGAACACTGAAGCTTTCTTT
TRBV5-6	NA	few	TRBJ2-7	CASSLVQGSEQYF	TGTGCCAGCAGCCTCGTACAGGGATCCGAGCAGTACTTC
TRBV4-1	NA	few	TRBJ1-1	CASSPDRRNTEAFF	TGCGCCAGCAGCCCTGACAGGAGGAACACTGAAGCTTTCTTT
TRBV13	NA	NA	TRBJ1-1	CASIAGHEGEAFF	TGTGCCAGCATTGCGGGGCATGAGGGTGAAGCTTTCTTT
TRBV6-5	NA	NA	TRBJ2-1	CASSMDLARNEQFF	TGTGCCAGCAGTATGGACCTAGCAAGAAATGAGCAGTTCTTC
TRBV15	NA	NA	TRBJ1-4	CATSRETALDEKLFF	TGTGCCACCAGCAGAGAGACTGCCTTGGATGAAAAACTGTTTTTT
TRBV6-1	NA	NA	TRBJ1-5	CACKYGQSNQPQHF	TGTGCCTGCAAGTACGGACAGAGCAATCAGCCCCAGCATTTT
TRBV6-1	TRBD2	NA	TRBJ2-7	CASSEAGWGGFGQYF	TGTGCCAGCAGTGAAGCGGGCTGGGGAGGGTTCGGGCAGTACTTC
TRBV18	NA	NA	TRBJ1-4	CASSPKGQGNEKLFF	TGTGCCAGCTCACCAAAGGGGCAGGGTAATGAAAAACTGTTTTTT
TRBV5-5	NA	NA	TRBJ1-2	CASTAIIDRGGTF	TGTGCCAGCACAGCGATAATAGACCGGGGAGGGACCTTC
TRBV5-1	NA	NA	TRBJ1-3	CASSLAGVGNTIYF	TGCGCCAGCAGCTTGGCAGGGGTCGGAAACACCATATATTTT
TRBV5-8	TRBD1	NA	TRBJ1-1	CASSYDRAATEAFF	TGTGCCAGCAGTTACGACAGGGCGGCCACTGAAGCTTTCTTT
TRBV18	NA	few	TRBJ1-1	CASSRDAVQAFF	TGTGCCAGCTCACGAGACGCGGTTCAAGCTTTCTTT
TRBV29-1	NA	NA	TRBJ2-7	CSVAGSGYEQYF	TGCAGCGTTGCAGGGTCAGGCTACGAGCAGTACTTC
TRBV4-2	NA	NA	TRBJ1-1	CASSSDRDTEAFF	TGTGCCAGCAGCTCCGATCGGGACACTGAAGCTTTCTTT
TRBV5-6	TRBD1	NA	TRBJ1-4	CASSPDAGQGEKLFF	TGTGCCAGCAGCCCCGACGCGGGACAGGGAGAAAAACTGTTTTTT